This entry lists 12 T cell receptor beta chains sequenced from one sample in a study of T cells in Graves' hyperthyroidism and ophthalmopathy. Amplification of TCR beta CDR3 regions was performed using RNA transcripts as template. RT-PCR in the first round (using the HTBI primer set) targeted the TCR CDR3. TCRdb reanalysed the multiplex PCR reads using MiXCR and keeps one entry per CDR3 protein. In the table there are roughly 650,000 distinct CDR3 sequences, roughly 16% of which are singletons. Sequencing was carried out using blood. The receptors stem from a woman in her thirties or forties with Graves' ophthalmopathy.

This clonotype has more than one count but fewer than ten. The chain combines TRBV14 with TRBJ2-7; either TRBD1 or TRBD2 may supply D (6 bases each). Germline V gene data show CDR1 as SGHDN and CDR2 as FVKESK. The CDR3 length is 14 residues. With 6 bases removed from V and 3 bases from J, the gap between germline ends came to 15 bases. The CDR3 DNA is TGTGCCAGCAGGAACTCAGGGGACTTCTACGAGCAGTACTTC. Translation: CASRNSGDFYEQYF. The whole variable domain, remainder taken from reference TRBV14 and TRBJ2-7, is EAGVTQFPSHSVIEKGQTVTLRCDPISGHDNLYWYRRVMGKEIKFLLHFVKESKQDESGMPNNRFLAERTGGTYSTLKVQPAELEDSGVYFCASRNSGDFYEQYFGPGTRLTVT.

This clonotype was detected only a few times. The chain has TRBV12-3 or TRBV12-4 and TRBJ2-5; 7 bases align to TRBD1. V lost 8 bases and J lost 13; bases outside the gene matches: 13. The CDR3 spans 12 residues. The CDR3: CASSTSGGQAYF. The CDR3 coding sequence is TGTGCCAGCTCCACATCCGGAGGACAGGCGTACTTC.

To note about this clonotype: A much larger clone sits a single nucleotide away, making a read error possible. The J gene is TRBJ2-7, the V gene TRBV7-8; the match to TRBD2 covers 11 bases. V trimming: 7 bases; J trimming: 0 bases; junction bases outside the gene matches: 5. The CDR3 totals 15 residues. The germline V gene has CDR1 SGHVS and CDR2 FQNEAQ. As DNA, the CDR3 is TGTGCCAGCATCTCCGGGACTAGCGGCTCCTACGAGCAGTACTTC. Translated: CASISGTSGSYEQYF.

This chain links TRBV18 with TRBJ1-5, with D perhaps TRBD1 (6 bases). Per the germline V gene, CDR1 is KGHSH and CDR2 is LQKENI. V lost 3 bases and J 7 bases, leaving 13 bases between the germline ends. The CDR3 loop spans 14 amino acids. The DNA for the CDR3 is TGTGCCAGCTCACCCGACTCAGGGGACCAGCCCCAGCATTTT. It yields the protein CASSPDSGDQPQHF.

This clonotype was found many times. This chain joins TRBV20-1 and TRBJ2-1, with D perhaps TRBD2 (5 bases). This CDR3 region has 16 residues. Looked up from germline, CDR1 is DFQATT and CDR2 is SNEGSKA (reference sequence). The germline V and J ends were trimmed by 1 base and 0 bases, with 13 bases remaining between them. The CDR3 region has the DNA TGCAGTGCTAGAGTAAGGCGGGCTAGCTCCTACAATGAGCAGTTCTTC. This translates into CSARVRRASSYNEQFF.

The chain carries TRBV19 and TRBJ1-5; 10 bases are a match to TRBD1. J was trimmed by 2 bases and V by 9 bases; bases with no gene match: 4. Germline V gives CDR1 LNHDA, CDR2 SQIVND (reference sequence). This CDR3 region has 14 residues. The DNA for the CDR3 is TGTGCCAGCGTGGGACAGGGGCGCAATCAGCCCCAGCATTTT. Protein: CASVGQGRNQPQHF.

This clonotype was detected many times. Germline and junction disagree at one end, which may indicate a read error. The chain couples TRBV11-2 to TRBJ2-1, with a tentative D call TRBD2 (6 bases). CDR1 is SGHAT, CDR2 FQNNGV, per germline. The CDR3 length is 14 residues. The CDR3 coding sequence is TGTGCCAGCAGCCCCGGGGACTCCAACAATGAGCAGTTCTTC. Translation: CASSPGDSNNEQFF.

This clonotype was seen ten or more times. This chain connects TRBV9 to TRBJ2-3; 11 nucleotides line up with TRBD1. J gave up 9 bases and V 0 bases, and 6 bases lay outside the gene matches. Germline V lookup: CDR1 SGDLS, CDR2 YYNGEE. The CDR3 runs 15 residues. The CDR3 is CASSVAGTGGFTQYF. The CDR3, as DNA: TGTGCCAGCAGCGTAGCTGGGACAGGGGGTTTCACGCAGTATTTT. Full variable domain (rest looked up from reference TRBV9 and TRBJ2-3): DSGVTQTPKHLITATGQRVTLRCSPRSGDLSVYWYQQSLDQGLQFLIQYYNGEERAKGNILERFSAQQFPDLHSELNLSSLELGDSALYFCASSVAGTGGFTQYFGPGTRLTVL.

The sample holds a few counts of this clonotype. The V and J genes are TRBV14 and TRBJ2-1, with no clear D. Per germline, CDR1 SGHDN and CDR2 FVKESK. The CDR3 is made up of 14 amino acids. V was cut by 0 bases and J by 6 bases, with 9 bases left in between. The CDR3 region is CASSQDLVGNEQFF. Here the CDR3 DNA reads TGTGCCAGCAGCCAAGATTTAGTGGGCAATGAGCAGTTCTTC. Full variable domain (outside the CDR3, taken from reference TRBV14 and TRBJ2-1): EAGVTQFPSHSVIEKGQTVTLRCDPISGHDNLYWYRRVMGKEIKFLLHFVKESKQDESGMPNNRFLAERTGGTYSTLKVQPAELEDSGVYFCASSQDLVGNEQFFGPGTRLTVL.

This clonotype showed up just a few times. The chain links TRBV3-1 to TRBJ1-5; no definite D call. Trimming stripped 4 bases from V and 4 bases from J, with 11 bases between. The CDR3 sequence is 14 residues long. Per the germline V gene, CDR1 is LGHDT and CDR2 is YNNKEL (reference sequence). CDR3 sequence: CASSLQPLNQPQHF. CDR3 nucleotides: TGTGCCAGCAGCCTACAGCCCCTTAATCAGCCCCAGCATTTT.

The J gene is TRBJ2-2, the V gene TRBV5-1, with TRBD1 matching 12 bases. The V gene's germline CDR1 is SGHRS and CDR2 YFSETQ. The V gene end was trimmed by 8 bases and the J gene end by 6 bases; junction bases not matched to a gene: 11. The CDR3 has 16 amino acids. The CDR3 DNA reads as TGCGCCAGTAACCCGGGACAGGGGGCTTATGCCGGGGAGCTGTTTTTT. This codes for CASNPGQGAYAGELFF.

This clonotype has a count of ten or more. V usage is TRBV7-9 and J usage is TRBJ2-7; D possibly corresponds to TRBD1 (6 bases). CDR3 length equals 13 residues. Germline lookup yields CDR1 SEHNR and CDR2 FQNEAQ (reference sequence). V shed 3 bases and J shed 6 bases, with 12 bases lying between them. The CDR3 DNA reads TGTGCCAGCAGCTTCGGTGGGACATTCGAGCAGTACTTC. This encodes CASSFGGTFEQYF.